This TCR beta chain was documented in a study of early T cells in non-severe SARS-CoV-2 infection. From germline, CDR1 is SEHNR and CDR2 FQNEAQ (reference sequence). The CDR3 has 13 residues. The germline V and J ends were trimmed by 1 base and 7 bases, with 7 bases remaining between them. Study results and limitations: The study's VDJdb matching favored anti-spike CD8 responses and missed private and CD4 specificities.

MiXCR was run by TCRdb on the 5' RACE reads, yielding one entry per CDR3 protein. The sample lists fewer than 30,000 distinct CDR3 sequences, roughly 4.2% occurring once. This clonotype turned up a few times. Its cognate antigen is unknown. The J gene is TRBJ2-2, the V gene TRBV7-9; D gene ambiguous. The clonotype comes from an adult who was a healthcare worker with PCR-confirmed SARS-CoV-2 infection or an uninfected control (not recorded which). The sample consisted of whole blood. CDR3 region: CASSLDLSGELFF. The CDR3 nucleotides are TGTGCCAGCAGCTTAGATCTTAGCGGGGAGCTGTTTTTT.